Described below is a single T cell receptor beta chain sequence and its context. Antigen unknown. The sample comes from a study of OX40 agonist ivuxolimab in advanced cancers. Study-level points and caveats: Partial responders at 0.1-3.0 mg/kg had among the lowest clonal expansion.

The CDR3 has 11 amino acids. V was clipped by 0 bases and J by 6 bases, with 4 bases between them. Per the germline V gene, CDR1 is GTSNPN and CDR2 is SVGIG (reference sequence). Assay: immunoSEQ multiplex PCR; the TCRdb copy retains only in-frame clones and omits some. The sample has tens of thousands of clones; 90% are singletons. This TCR derives from an adult with an advanced solid tumor such as melanoma, head and neck, liver or kidney cancer. Source: CD4+ or CD8+ T cells sorted from blood, taken in a trial of the OX40 agonist ivuxolimab. This chain connects TRBV30 to TRBJ2-3, with no clear D. DNA for the CDR3: TGTGCCTGGAGTGTACCGGATACGCAGTATTTT. Translated: CAWSVPDTQYF.